This note documents a single TCR beta chain sequence. Then a second PCR, running about 6 to 12 cycles, was carried out with a sample-barcoded 5' primer and a J-beta primer mix. TCRdb fed the 5' RACE reads into MiXCR, producing one record per CDR3 protein. The table records 500,000 to 550,000 distinct CDR3 sequences, around 24% of them present only once. The sample is drawn from a study of blood T cells in healthy people across ages. The extraction recovered at least 5 micrograms of total RNA per sample. Germline lookup yields CDR1 SGDLS and CDR2 YYNGEE. This CDR3 has 15 residues. This same sample was also taken into another study, of T cells of mothers and their children. As that study records: Extracted RNA, in its entirety, went into cDNA synthesis at around 1.5 ug per 15 ul.

The chain has TRBV9 and TRBJ2-1, with 14 positions matching TRBD2. The J call is in doubt because the DNA end fits TRBJ2-7 better. Sequenced material: blood. This sequence was found in a boy aged 5 to 17 in good health. For the CDR3, the DNA is TGTGCCAGCAGCGCAAGGGGACTAGCGGGAGATGAGCAGTACTTC. It codes for CASSARGLAGDEQYF.